Each of the 4 T cell receptor beta chains below was sequenced from the same sample in a study of breast tumors, draining lymph nodes, adjacent tissues. TCRdb passed the multiplex PCR reads through MiXCR, listing each CDR3 protein once. Among more than 20,000 distinct CDR3 sequences listed, roughly 20% were seen once. The sample consisted of breast tumor tissue. The receptor set was obtained from a female donor with breast cancer. Some clones in this sample may be carry-over from other donors' samples.

This clonotype was recorded at least ten times. V and J are TRBV7-9 and TRBJ2-7; 9 bases agree with TRBD2. There are 15 residues in the CDR3. J gave up 3 bases and V 3 bases, and 6 bases lay outside the gene matches. Germline V gene lookup returns CDR1 SEHNR and CDR2 FQNEAQ (reference sequence). The CDR3 sequence: CASSLGELAGYEQYF. Here the CDR3 DNA reads TGTGCCAGCAGCTTGGGGGAACTAGCGGGCTACGAGCAGTACTTC.

This clonotype was counted once. CDR3 residues: CASSISSGICEQYF. CDR3 DNA: TGTGCCAGTAGTATTTCTAGCGGGATCTGCGAGCAGTACTTC. The V call is TRBV19, the J call TRBJ2-7; 9 nucleotides line up with TRBD2. Germline V lookup: CDR1 LNHDA, CDR2 SQIVND (reference sequence). J was trimmed by 6 bases and V by 3 bases; bases with no gene match: 6. CDR3 length: 14 residues.

As concerns this clonotype: This may stem from a read error, because a much larger clone lies one nucleotide away. The genes are TRBV10-1 and TRBJ1-5, with a possible D match to TRBD1 (5 bases). Looked up from germline, CDR1 is WNHNN and CDR2 is SYGVQD (reference sequence). The ends were cut back, 3 bases at V and 5 bases at J, with 14 bases in the middle. This CDR3 has 15 residues. The CDR3 loop reads CASSDGQGEDQPQHF. CDR3 in DNA: TGCGCCAGCAGTGATGGGCAGGGAGAGGATCAGCCCCAGCATTTT.

The chain uses TRBV7-3 and TRBJ2-1; D unresolved. Germline V gives CDR1 SGHTA, CDR2 FQGTGA. The CDR3 runs 14 residues. The V end was cut by 8 bases, the J end by 3 bases, with 14 bases between. In nucleotides, the CDR3 is TGTGCCAGCGGCTCGTCGAGCCGCTACAATGAGCAGTTCTTC. As protein: CASGSSSRYNEQFF.